This T cell receptor (beta chain) was recorded in a study of CD8+CD57+ T cells in acquired aplastic anemia (dated by TCRdb to the late 2010s). For the wider study: DNA extracted from sorted CD4+ and CD8+ cells had a mean of around 3 ug, with a range of roughly 0.17 to 30 ug. CD8+CD57+ expansion was defined as a frequency above the mean frequency observed in healthy subjects.

Flow cytometry had shown CD8+CD57+ cell expansion in the patients selected for sequencing. Every patient had a diagnosis of severe acquired aplastic anemia based on International Study of Aplastic Anemia and Agranulocytosis and Camitta criteria. At the time blood was sampled, none of the patients had received any therapy. TCR repertoires of sorted CD4+ and CD8+ blood T cells from severe aplastic anemia patients and healthy subjects were deep-sequenced in the study. Patients were enrolled in the USA under clinicaltrials.gov protocols 00001620, 01623167, 00001397, 00071045, 00081523 and 00961064. Ficoll-Paque density gradient centrifugation was used to isolate peripheral blood mononuclear cells. Before DNA was extracted, CD4+ and CD8+ T cells were sorted using either FACS or magnetic beads. Results and caveats for the whole study, not just this receptor: No significant difference in CD8+ Simpson's diversity was found between patients and healthy controls (P=0.060). Twenty-nine CD8+ CDR3 sequences were shared between patients and controls but appeared highly expressed in patients and within their immunodominant clones.

Profiling of TCR beta VDJ combinations and CDR3 sequences used genomic DNA as the template. TCR repertoire sequencing was run on an Illumina HiSeq 2000. In the original analysis: TRBV/TRBJ rearrangement plots, CDR3 size and DJ length profiles, and Simpson's diversity index were used to evaluate the repertoires. The immunodominant clone was defined as the most abundant DNA sequence in deep sequencing data. CDR3 amino acid sequences were checked for sharing between subjects and were compared against published repertoires and the VDJdb database. TCRdb reanalyzed the raw reads on its own, using fastp at Q25 for trimming and MiXCR for clone calling, and kept in-frame beta chains. Each entry is one CDR3 protein sequence, shown with its most common DNA and genes. The V and J calls come from TCRdb's annotation, not from the publication. The sample table holds hundreds of thousands of distinct CDR3 sequences, of which 25% to 40% were seen once. In total, the top ten clones hold roughly 0.8% of the sample.

The CDR1 and CDR2 encoded by the germline V gene are SGHTA and FQGTGA. Its CDR3 holds 16 amino acids, cysteine through phenylalanine. Kept here is only the CDR3 DNA, which spans 48 bases and is read in frame from base 1. V was cut back by 5 bases and J by 4 bases, leaving a gap of 20 bases between them. This clonotype was detected only a few times. The specificity of this receptor is unknown. Base quality data are lacking; no much larger clone is found one base away. Sequencing input: sorted CD4+, CD8+, or CD8+CD57+ T cells (not recorded which) from PBMCs. The sequence was obtained from a human donor with aplastic anemia. The receptor chain draws on TRBV7-3 and TRBJ2-5, with TRBD1 as a weak D call on 5 bases. The sequenced DNA: TGTGCCAGCAGCGCCCGGCCCGCCGGAAGGGGAGAGACCCAGTACTTC. Protein translation: CASSARPAGRGETQYF.